This T cell receptor (beta chain) was retrieved from a study of T cell responses to AZD1222 COVID-19 vaccine (dated by TCRdb to the early 2020s). Turning to the overall study: AZD1222 recipients with second doses at about 4 weeks or about 12 weeks were pooled, because spike-specific TCR depth and breadth did not differ between schedules. TCR sequencing was performed for about 250 trial participants, of whom around 200 were given two doses of AZD1222 and around 26 were given two doses of MenACWY control vaccine. Trial participants were enrolled by age into subgroups of 18-55, 56-69 and 70-plus years, and around 150, 29 and 61 TCR-sequenced participants, respectively, were included in these subgroups.

The investigation overall reported the following: The 56-69-year group was small, and its depth increase did not reach significance, likely because of low power. Conclusions about previously exposed vaccinees are limited because only six or seven AZD1222 recipients were SARS-CoV-2 seropositive at baseline. After two AZD1222 doses, spike-specific TCR breadth and depth were significantly higher than at day 0 and than in MenACWY recipients. Participants were mostly white British, with more females than males. The authors suggested clonal diversity may have been underestimated. Vaccine-associated CD4 TCRs spanned the whole spike protein, with dominant responses in regions 160-218 and 743-854. Epitopes outside the regions mutated in the B.1.351 and B.1.1.7 variants were reportedly recognized by nearly half of the unique spike-specific TCRs. Because no day 14 peak-response samples were available, repertoires were characterized only after the peak T cell response.

This clone appeared once. The specificity of this receptor is unknown. Per-base quality was not reported, and no clone a single base away is much larger than it. V is trimmed back by 4 bases and J by 4 bases, and the junction contains 4 bases that no gene match accounts for. The germline V gene (reference sequence) provides CDR1 SGHNT and CDR2 YYREEE. From its cysteine to its phenylalanine, the CDR3 spans 13 amino acids. The retained sequence is limited to the CDR3, 39 bases, with the frame set at the first base. What this sample's time point label stands for: baseline before first vaccination. The vaccinee samples were drawn from two UK trials, COV001 and COV002, one of which was a single-blind randomized controlled phase 2/3 trial testing AZD1222 (ChAdOx1 nCoV-19) in healthy adults. Trial participant PBMC samples were collected at day 0 and day 28 after the second dose for TCRbeta chain sequencing.

The CDR3 regions of human TCRbeta chains were analyzed by immunosequencing. As for the authors' bioinformatics: Repertoire TCRs were matched against a reference library of SARS-CoV-2-specific TCRs generated with the MIRA antigen-specificity platform. Breadth was defined as the fraction of unique TCRs that were SARS-CoV-2-associated, and depth was defined as the fraction of total T cells that were SARS-CoV-2-associated. Using the MIRA data, each spike-specific TCR was assigned both to the spike region to which the TCR was reactive and to a CD4 or CD8 class. Log10-transformed breadth and depth values were compared by one-way ANOVA with Sidak's multiple comparisons tests. What TCRdb holds here is the immuneACCESS table cut down to in-frame rearrangements. Part of the clones is not present; checked against another copy, under half of the missing clones reflect an unresolved V gene, and the others are unexplained. Clonal size and the V and J genes are those of that table, whereas D and trimming came from the DNA. The sample yields about 130,000 clones; roughly 94% were counted once. The ten largest make up 5.5% to 8% of the sample.

This TCR came from an adult in good health. The rearrangement joined TRBV5-4 to TRBJ1-2, and TRBD1 matches 7 of the central bases. The sample consisted of peripheral blood, taken on day 0 of AZD1222 vaccination. The DNA sequence is as follows: TGTGCCAGCAGCCAAGGGACAGTCTATGGCTACACCTTC. Translation gives CASSQGTVYGYTF. Outside the CDR3, residues come from the reference TRBV5-4 and TRBJ1-2 proteins, so the full variable domain is: ETGVTQSPTHLIKTRGQQVTLRCSSQSGHNTVSWYQQALGQGPQFIFQYYREEENGRGNFPPRFSGLQFPNYSSELNVNALELDDSALYLCASSQGTVYGYTFGSGTRLTVV.